The 20 T cell receptor beta chains reported below all come from one sample, sequenced in a study of T cell repertoires in ileal Crohn's disease. Time point here: neoterminal ileum biopsy at postoperative endoscopy, about 6 months after surgery. Sequencing was performed with immunoSEQ multiplex PCR; in TCRdb, only in-frame clones are kept and a portion is missing. The data show more than 15,000 clones, approximately 77% seen once. Specimen: ileal tissue. The receptors here all came from an adult with Crohn's disease.

V usage is TRBV30 and J usage is TRBJ1-1, with D tentatively TRBD1 (5 bases). In germline, CDR1 is GTSNPN, CDR2 SVGIG (reference sequence). Trimming removed 5 bases at V and 6 bases at J, with 13 bases between. The CDR3 has 12 residues. CDR3 loop: CAWRQGIAEAFF. In DNA, the CDR3 is TGTGCCTGGCGCCAGGGTATCGCTGAAGCTTTCTTT.

This rearrangement joins TRBV14 to TRBJ2-6; D not certain. V was cut by 1 base and J by 2 bases, with 18 bases left in between. The germline gives CDR1 SGHDN, CDR2 FVKESK. This CDR3 has 19 residues. The CDR3 DNA reads as TGTGCCAGCAGCCAAGTCACTGGAGCTGGCCGGCCTGGGGCCAACGTCCTGACTTTC. This gives the protein CASSQVTGAGRPGANVLTF. Combining the CDR3 with reference TRBV14 and TRBJ2-6 gives the whole variable domain EAGVTQFPSHSVIEKGQTVTLRCDPISGHDNLYWYRRVMGKEIKFLLHFVKESKQDESGMPNNRFLAERTGGTYSTLKVQPAELEDSGVYFCASSQVTGAGRPGANVLTFGAGSRLTVL.

This clone was observed a handful of times. The chain uses TRBV27 and TRBJ2-1; 13 positions agree with TRBD2. This CDR3 spans 16 amino acids. CDR1 and CDR2 from the germline V gene are MNHEY and SMNVEV (reference sequence). V shed 3 bases, J shed 10 bases, and the junction held 9 bases outside the gene matches. The CDR3 bases are TGTGCCAGCAGTTTTATCACTAGCGGGAGGGCCAGGGAGCAGTTCTTC. It yields the protein CASSFITSGRAREQFF.

This clone showed up just a few times. This sequence joins TRBV9 and TRBJ2-1; the match to TRBD2 covers 9 bases. Trimming cost V 0 bases and J 4 bases; bases outside gene matches: 5. Germline V gene lookup returns CDR1 SGDLS and CDR2 YYNGEE. The CDR3 contains 16 residues. This chain's CDR3 is CASSVELAGLYNEQFF. The CDR3 bases are TGTGCCAGCAGCGTAGAACTAGCGGGTCTATACAATGAGCAGTTCTTC.

The chain's CDR3 is CASSSPGQYYEQYF. Written as DNA, the CDR3 is TGTGCCAGCAGCTCGCCGGGACAGTACTACGAGCAGTACTTC. This sequence joins TRBV7-6 and TRBJ2-7, with 7 bases identical to TRBD1. This CDR3 comprises 14 residues. V shed 4 bases, J shed 3 bases, and the junction held 6 bases outside the gene matches. Germline values: CDR1 SGHVS, CDR2 FNYEAQ.

This chain connects TRBV19 to TRBJ1-2; 7 bases are shared with TRBD1. CDR3 size: 15 residues. Germline CDR1 reads LNHDA; CDR2 reads SQIVND (reference sequence). V lost 4 bases and J lost 4; bases outside the gene matches: 9. The CDR3: CASSTYGTAPYGYTF. In nucleotides, the CDR3 is TGTGCCAGTAGTACCTACGGGACAGCACCCTATGGCTACACCTTC.

This chain links TRBV27 with TRBJ2-7; D is perhaps TRBD2 (5 bases). Looked up from germline, CDR1 is MNHEY and CDR2 is SMNVEV (reference sequence). Trimming cost V 2 bases and J 5 bases, with 13 bases left between them. The CDR3 extends over 14 amino acids. The CDR3 loop is CASSLGWRSHEQYF. CDR3 DNA sequence: TGTGCCAGCAGTTTAGGGTGGAGGTCCCACGAGCAGTACTTC.

The rearrangement links TRBV9 to TRBJ2-3, with 7 bases fitting TRBD1. This CDR3 has 16 residues. CDR1 is SGDLS and CDR2 is YYNGEE in the germline V gene. J lost 2 bases, V lost 2 bases, and 8 bases had no gene match. The CDR3 DNA sequence: TGTGCCAGCAGCGTTGGGACAGCTCTACACACAGATACGCAGTATTTT. It is translated as CASSVGTALHTDTQYF.

Only a few counts were recorded for this clone. This chain links TRBV19 with TRBJ1-1, with D possibly matching TRBD1 (6 bases). The CDR3 is 13 residues long. Trimming removed 9 bases from V and 0 bases from J, with 11 bases in between. Germline V gives CDR1 LNHDA, CDR2 SQIVND (reference sequence). This CDR3 is CASTGSVNTEAFF. The CDR3 nucleotides are TGTGCCAGCACAGGGTCGGTGAACACTGAAGCTTTCTTT.

This clone was observed a single time. The CDR3 nucleotides read TGTGCCAGCAGTTATTCCAGCGGCACCGGGGAGCTGTTTTTT. Its translation is CASSYSSGTGELFF. The V call is TRBV27, the J call TRBJ2-2; D is perhaps TRBD2 (5 bases). Trimming shortened V by 4 bases and J by 4 bases, and 10 bases separated the two germline ends. The CDR3 is made up of 14 amino acids. The germline gives CDR1 MNHEY, CDR2 SMNVEV (reference sequence).

The V and J genes are TRBV7-6 and TRBJ2-3, with no clear D. Germline assignment: CDR1 SGHVS and CDR2 FNYEAQ. The V and J ends lost 0 bases and 2 bases respectively, with 3 bases between them. The CDR3 consists of 13 residues. The CDR3 bases are TGTGCCAGCAGCTTAGCTATCACAGATACGCAGTATTTT. It encodes CASSLAITDTQYF.

V gene TRBV15 combines with J gene TRBJ1-1, with a possible D match to TRBD1 (6 bases). Germline V lookup: CDR1 LNHNV, CDR2 YYDKDF (reference sequence). The CDR3 is 16 amino acids. The ends were cut back, 0 bases at V and 0 bases at J, with 11 bases in the middle. Written as DNA, the CDR3 is TGTGCCACCAGCAGAGATATTGGACAGATGAACACTGAAGCTTTCTTT. Amino acid sequence: CATSRDIGQMNTEAFF.

The rearrangement links TRBV30 to TRBJ2-6; weak D call: TRBD1 (5 bases). CDR3 size: 16 residues. Between the trimmed V and J ends, which lost 4 bases and 0 bases, there was a span of 13 bases. CDR1 is GTSNPN, CDR2 SVGIG, per germline (reference sequence). The CDR3 loop reads CAWKGIGSSGANVLTF. CDR3 in DNA: TGTGCCTGGAAGGGGATTGGAAGCTCTGGGGCCAACGTCCTGACTTTC. The variable domain in full, with the rest retrieved from reference TRBV30 and TRBJ2-6, is SQTIHQWPATLVQPVGSPLSLECTVEGTSNPNLYWYRQAAGRGLQLLFYSVGIGQISSEVPQNLSASRPQDRQFILSSKKLLLSDSGFYLCAWKGIGSSGANVLTFGAGSRLTVL.

V usage is TRBV19 and J usage is TRBJ2-5; a weak D match, TRBD1 (6 bases). The CDR3 contains 14 residues. V lost 2 bases and J 1 base, leaving 8 bases between the germline ends. The V gene's germline CDR1 is LNHDA and CDR2 SQIVND (reference sequence). The CDR3 region is CASSIKQGQETQYF. The CDR3 DNA reads TGTGCCAGTAGTATAAAACAGGGCCAAGAGACCCAGTACTTC.

The chain combines TRBV7-3 with TRBJ2-3; maybe TRBD2 (5 bases). Looked up from germline, CDR1 is SGHTA and CDR2 is FQGTGA. V was shortened by 2 bases and J by 7 bases, with 10 bases between the two germline ends. CDR3 length: 13 residues. CDR3 sequence (DNA): TGTGCCAGCAGCTTATCCCGGGGTAATACGCAGTATTTT. It encodes CASSLSRGNTQYF.

The chain couples TRBV18 to TRBJ1-1; D uncertain. The V end lost 3 bases, the J end lost 1 base, and 6 bases lay between the germline ends. The CDR3 totals 13 residues. Germline lookup yields CDR1 KGHSH and CDR2 LQKENI. The CDR3 spells CASSPVENTEAFF. DNA for the CDR3: TGTGCCAGCTCACCGGTAGAGAACACTGAAGCTTTCTTT.

The chain joins TRBV5-4 to TRBJ2-3; 9 bases map to TRBD1. V was clipped by 5 bases and J by 2 bases; unmatched bases: 6. The CDR3 is 15 amino acids. CDR1 SGHNT and CDR2 YYREEE come from the germline V gene (reference sequence). CDR3 in amino acids: CASRPGTGNTDTQYF. The DNA for the CDR3 is TGTGCCAGCAGACCCGGGACAGGGAACACAGATACGCAGTATTTT.

V and J are TRBV27 and TRBJ2-2, with 7 bases matching TRBD2. In germline, CDR1 is MNHEY, CDR2 SMNVEV (reference sequence). The V segment lost 3 bases and the J segment 5 bases; nucleotides outside the gene matches: 6. This CDR3 contains 15 residues. CDR3 amino acids: CASSFRGDGTGELFF. For the CDR3, the DNA is TGTGCCAGCAGTTTCCGGGGGGATGGGACCGGGGAGCTGTTTTTT.

This clone has a single count. V is TRBV5-1 and J is TRBJ1-2, with a possible D match to TRBD1 (6 bases). There are 16 residues in the CDR3. The ends were cut back, 0 bases at V and 4 bases at J, with 16 bases in the middle. The germline CDR1 and CDR2 sequences are SGHRS and YFSETQ. CDR3 nucleotide sequence: TGCGCCAGCAGCTTGGTGGGGGCAGGGGATGGCTATGGCTACACCTTC. Translating it yields CASSLVGAGDGYGYTF.

DNA of the CDR3: TGTGCCAGCAGTTACGGGGACAGCGGGTCCGAGCAGTACTTC. The encoded protein is CASSYGDSGSEQYF. The rearrangement uses TRBV6-5 and TRBJ2-7; TRBD1 might be the D (7 bases). The V gene's germline CDR1 is MNHEY and CDR2 SVGAGI. Trimming shortened V by 2 bases and J by 6 bases, and 14 bases separated the two germline ends. This CDR3 comprises 14 residues.